A selection of T cell receptor beta chains follows, all from one sample in a study of T-cell reconstitution after alpha-beta-depleted transplantation in children. MiXCR was run by TCRdb on the PCR reads, yielding one entry per CDR3 protein. This sample has around 300,000 distinct CDR3 sequences; 10% occur once, and the top ten carry less than 9%. Source: PBMCs, taken before TCRalphabeta/CD19-depleted stem cell transplant. Every receptor here comes from a boy in the first two years of life with acute myeloid leukemia, due to receive a stem cell transplant. Each CDR3 is given with its conserved first and last residue. The D gene is left open where the match is weak. Size tells how often a clone was seen, or its class if it is expanded.

cdr3_aa | cdr3_nt | j_call | clone_size | v_call | d_call
CASSYAGQGPNEQFF | TGTGCCAGCAGTTACGCGGGACAGGGCCCCAATGAGCAGTTCTTC | TRBJ2-1 | many | TRBV6-5 | TRBD1
CASSLVPAPGHFFGYTF | TGTGCCAGCAGCTTAGTGCCAGCCCCGGGACACTTTTTTGGCTACACCTTC | TRBJ1-2 | few | TRBV7-2 | -
CASSQAIRAGELFF | TGCGCCAGCAGCCAAGCTATAAGGGCTGGGGAGCTGTTTTTT | TRBJ2-2 | many | TRBV4-3 | -
CASSGQENTEAFF | TGTGCCAGCAGCGGACAGGAAAACACTGAAGCTTTCTTT | TRBJ1-1 | many | TRBV6-1 | TRBD1
CASSQRGDTYEQYF | TGTGCCAGCAGCCAACGCGGGGACACCTACGAGCAGTACTTC | TRBJ2-7 | many | TRBV4-2 | -
CASTGRGNEQFF | TGTGCCAGCACGGGACGAGGCAATGAGCAGTTCTTC | TRBJ2-1 | many | TRBV6-6 | -
CASSLDFGVAEAFF | TGTGCCAGCAGCTTAGATTTTGGGGTCGCTGAAGCTTTCTTT | TRBJ1-1 | many | TRBV7-8 | -
CASSFPQGAGEQYF | TGTGCCAGCAGCTTTCCCCAGGGGGCAGGCGAGCAGTACTTC | TRBJ2-7 | many | TRBV7-9 | TRBD1
CAISDPRISMECTF | TGTGCCATCAGTGACCCCAGAATTTCTATGGAGTGCACCTTC | TRBJ1-2 | few | TRBV10-3 | -
CASSSSGGPFSYEQYF | TGTGCCAGCAGCTCTAGCGGGGGGCCCTTCTCCTACGAGCAGTACTTC | TRBJ2-7 | many | TRBV28 | TRBD2
CSGIAVGTQYF | TGCAGCGGGATAGCGGTTGGGACCCAGTACTTC | TRBJ2-5 | many | TRBV20-1 | -
CASSIDPGLPSSGANVLTF | TGTGCCAGTAGTATAGACCCGGGACTACCCAGCTCTGGGGCCAACGTCCTGACTTTC | TRBJ2-6 | few | TRBV19 | TRBD2
CATQGAVGELFF | TGTGCCACGCAGGGGGCCGTCGGGGAGCTGTTTTTT | TRBJ2-2 | many | TRBV28 | TRBD1